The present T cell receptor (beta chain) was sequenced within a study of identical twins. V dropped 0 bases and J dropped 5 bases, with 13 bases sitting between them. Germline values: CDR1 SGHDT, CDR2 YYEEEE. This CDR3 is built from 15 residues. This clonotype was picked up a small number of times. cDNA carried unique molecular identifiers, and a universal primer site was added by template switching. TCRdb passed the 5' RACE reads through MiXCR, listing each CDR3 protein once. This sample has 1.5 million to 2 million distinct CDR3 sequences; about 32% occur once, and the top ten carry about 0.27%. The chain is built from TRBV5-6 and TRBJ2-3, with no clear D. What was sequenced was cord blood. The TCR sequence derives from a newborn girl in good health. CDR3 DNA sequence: TGTGCCAGCAGCTTGGCAGCTCCCTTCGGAGATACGCAGTATTTT. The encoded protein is CASSLAAPFGDTQYF.